This T cell receptor (beta chain) emerged from a study of graft-versus-host responses after intestinal transplantation. Study at large: Following induction with anti-thymocyte globulin, all recipients were given tacrolimus and steroids for approximately 3 years. Study observations and caveats: Graft-versus-host to host-versus-graft clonal ratios in allografts were high in patients with graft-donor T cell macrochimerism. There were GvH clones found in recipient marrow, and some of them appeared first in ileum or blood.

The CDR3 length is 16 residues. V dropped 0 bases and J dropped 3; count of bases not matched to a gene: 7. From germline, CDR1 is SGDLS and CDR2 YYNGEE. About this clone itself: The antigen remains undetermined.

Using immunoSEQ multiplex PCR, the repertoire was profiled, and TCRdb retains in-frame clones only, with some absent. The data hold roughly 96,000 clones, with 91% observed a single time. The specimen was unstimulated CD8+ T cells sorted from spleen or lymph node cells, collected before intestinal transplant. The sequence came from a human donor who received an intestinal transplant. The J gene is TRBJ2-5, the V gene TRBV9, with 8 positions matching TRBD1. The CDR3: CASSVAGQGLEETQYF. The CDR3 DNA reads as TGTGCCAGCAGCGTAGCCGGACAGGGCTTGGAAGAGACCCAGTACTTC.